Below are 29 T cell receptor beta chains sequenced from a single sample in a study of cytomegalovirus exposure and HLA in healthy donors. Use of 60 Vbeta and 13 Jbeta primers characterized the PCR. TCRdb's copy holds only in-frame clones and misses some; the assay was immunoSEQ multiplex PCR. Its table records about 200,000 clones. Sequenced sample: PBMCs. The receptors originated from a girl aged 2-15 years in good health and CMV-seropositive.

The genes are TRBV5-1 and TRBJ2-5, with a possible D match to TRBD1 (7 bases). The CDR3 runs to 15 residues. Germline V lookup: CDR1 SGHRS, CDR2 YFSETQ. Trimming pared 3 bases from V and 4 bases from J, leaving 16 bases between. Here the CDR3 reads CASSWAGQPRETQYF. The CDR3 DNA reads as TGCGCCAGCAGCTGGGCGGGACAGCCGAGAGAGACCCAGTACTTC. The whole variable domain, remainder taken from reference TRBV5-1 and TRBJ2-5, is KAGVTQTPRYLIKTRGQQVTLSCSPISGHRSVSWYQQTPGQGLQFLFEYFSETQRNKGNFPGRFSGRQFSNSRSEMNVSTLELGDSALYLCASSWAGQPRETQYFGPGTRLLVL.

The gene calls are TRBV19 and TRBJ2-7, with 9 nucleotides matching TRBD1. Per germline, CDR1 LNHDA and CDR2 SQIVND (reference sequence). Unmatched junction bases numbered 11, after V lost 4 bases and J lost 4 bases. The CDR3 is made up of 16 amino acids. CDR3 sequence reads: CASSTPTGTGRYEQYF. CDR3 in DNA: TGTGCCAGTAGTACACCAACCGGGACAGGGAGGTACGAGCAGTACTTC. Variable domain in full (rest from reference TRBV19 and TRBJ2-7): DGGITQSPKYLFRKEGQNVTLSCEQNLNHDAMYWYRQDPGQGLRLIYYSQIVNDFQKGDIAEGYSVSREKKESFPLTVTSAQKNPTAFYLCASSTPTGTGRYEQYFGPGTRLTVT.

The chain employs TRBV29-1 and TRBJ2-3, with 9 nucleotides matching TRBD1. The CDR3 loop spans 14 amino acids. J gave up 1 base and V 6 bases, and 5 bases lay outside the gene matches. Germline loops: CDR1 SQVTM, CDR2 ANQGSEA. Here the CDR3 reads CSVPRDRGTDTQYF. The DNA for the CDR3 is TGCAGCGTCCCCCGGGACAGGGGCACAGATACGCAGTATTTT.

The CDR3 spells CASSLGGLAGTDTQYF. The CDR3 coding sequence is TGTGCCAGCAGTTTAGGGGGACTAGCGGGGACAGATACGCAGTATTTT. V gene TRBV28 combines with J gene TRBJ2-3; 13 nucleotides align to TRBD2. Germline V gene sequence: CDR1 MDHEN, CDR2 SYDVKM. This CDR3 region has 16 residues. Trimming took 2 bases from V and 3 from J; bases not matched to a gene: 2.

The V gene is TRBV5-1, the J gene TRBJ2-1, with TRBD2 matching over 8 bases. Germline CDR1 is SGHRS and CDR2 is YFSETQ. The CDR3 totals 19 residues. The V gene end was trimmed by 0 bases and the J gene end by 0 bases; junction bases not matched to a gene: 11. Here the CDR3 reads CASSLVIAGSQSSYNEQFF. CDR3 nucleotides: TGCGCCAGCAGCTTGGTAATAGCGGGAAGCCAAAGCTCCTACAATGAGCAGTTCTTC.

This chain connects TRBV19 to TRBJ2-1; the D is unclear. Trimming removed 2 bases at V and 9 bases at J, with 11 bases between. Germline CDR1 LNHDA, CDR2 SQIVND (reference sequence). The CDR3 is made up of 13 amino acids. The CDR3 nucleotides are TGTGCCAGTAGTATAACCGGGTTGGGTGAGCAGTTCTTC. Its protein is CASSITGLGEQFF.

This chain links TRBV7-2 with TRBJ2-1; TRBD2 is a possible D gene (5 bases). Germline CDR1 and CDR2: SGHTA and FQGNSA. The CDR3 is 15 amino acids. V lost 4 bases and J 4 bases, leaving 14 bases between the germline ends. The CDR3 DNA follows: TGTGCCAGCAGCTACGGGGAGACCCGTTACAATGAGCAGTTCTTC. This sequence encodes CASSYGETRYNEQFF.

This chain uses TRBV29-1 with TRBJ2-3, with 7 nucleotides matching TRBD2. CDR3 length: 14 residues. The V gene end was trimmed by 5 bases and the J gene end by 4 bases; junction bases not matched to a gene: 9. CDR1 SQVTM and CDR2 ANQGSEA come from the germline V gene. CDR3 amino acids: CSVQSGAGADTQYF. Here the CDR3 DNA reads TGCAGCGTTCAAAGCGGGGCGGGGGCAGATACGCAGTATTTT.

This rearrangement joins TRBV29-1 to TRBJ2-5; the D is unclear. Germline V gene data show CDR1 as SQVTM and CDR2 as ANQGSEA. With 4 bases removed from V and 3 bases from J, the gap between germline ends came to 15 bases. This CDR3 comprises 14 residues. CDR3 sequence: CSVAAFVVKETQYF. The CDR3 nucleotides read TGCAGCGTTGCCGCGTTCGTGGTTAAAGAGACCCAGTACTTC.

This chain links TRBV10-1 with TRBJ2-5, with 10 positions matching TRBD2. V lost 2 bases to trimming and J lost 5 bases; unmatched junction nucleotides: 8. This CDR3 region has 16 residues. Looked up from germline, CDR1 is WNHNN and CDR2 is SYGVQD (reference sequence). The chain's CDR3 is CASSEMASGSKETQYF. The CDR3 DNA reads TGCGCCAGCAGTGAGATGGCTAGCGGGAGTAAGGAGACCCAGTACTTC.

The chain is built from TRBV2 and TRBJ1-4; the match to TRBD1 covers 7 bases. The V and J ends lost 10 bases and 6 bases, in that order; junction bases with no gene match: 5. The germline V gene has CDR1 SNHLY and CDR2 FYNNEI. The CDR3 contains 12 residues. The CDR3 region has the DNA TGTGCCAACCGGGACAGTTATGAAAAACTGTTTTTT. Translated, it gives CANRDSYEKLFF.

The chain is built from TRBV11-3 and TRBJ2-1, with 9 bases lining up with TRBD2. Germline CDR1 reads SGHNT; CDR2 reads YENEEA. This CDR3 region has 16 residues. With V trimmed by 6 bases and J by 2 bases, 8 bases remained unmatched. In DNA, the CDR3 is TGTGCCAGCAGTTCTAGCGGGACAATCCCCTACAATGAGCAGTTCTTC. The encoded protein is CASSSSGTIPYNEQFF.

The chain links TRBV19 to TRBJ2-5; a possible D gene is TRBD1 (5 bases). The V gene lost 1 base and the J gene lost 3 bases, with 9 bases spanning the gap. This CDR3 has 14 amino acids. Germline CDR1 is LNHDA and CDR2 is SQIVND (reference sequence). For the CDR3, the DNA is TGTGCCAGTAGTATAGGAGCAGGGAAAGAGACCCAGTACTTC. It translates to CASSIGAGKETQYF.

The rearrangement links TRBV27 to TRBJ2-1; a weak D match, TRBD2 (6 bases). In germline, CDR1 is MNHEY, CDR2 SMNVEV (reference sequence). The CDR3 runs to 13 residues. V lost 3 bases to trimming and J lost 4 bases, with 7 bases between them. The CDR3 spells CASSLGGYNEQFF. The CDR3 DNA is TGTGCCAGCAGTTTGGGGGGATACAATGAGCAGTTCTTC.

This CDR3 reads CASSYLTGGGLGNQPQHF. The CDR3 DNA sequence: TGTGCCAGCAGTTACTTAACCGGGGGAGGGTTGGGCAATCAGCCCCAGCATTTT. The chain has TRBV6-7 and TRBJ1-5; a weak D match, TRBD1 (5 bases). TRBV6-7 is an ORF for which the function is uncertain. Trimming cost V 1 base and J 2 bases, with 18 bases left between them. The CDR3 is 18 amino acids.

This sequence joins TRBV28 and TRBJ1-1; a possible D gene is TRBD1 (5 bases). This CDR3 is 15 amino acids long. Trimming shortened V by 6 bases and J by 0 bases, and 14 bases separated the two germline ends. From germline, CDR1 is MDHEN and CDR2 SYDVKM. The CDR3 DNA reads TGTGCCAGCAGAGGGGTGTCCCCGATGAACACTGAAGCTTTCTTT. Translation gives CASRGVSPMNTEAFF.

The V gene is TRBV28, the J gene TRBJ2-7, with D maybe TRBD1 (6 bases). The germline V gene has CDR1 MDHEN and CDR2 SYDVKM. The V end was cut by 5 bases, the J end by 2 bases, with 16 bases between. The CDR3 runs 15 residues. CDR3 DNA sequence: TGTGCCAGCAGTAACGAGGGACACCGTCCCTACGAGCAGTACTTC. It specifies CASSNEGHRPYEQYF.

This sequence joins TRBV7-9 and TRBJ1-2; the D gene is possibly TRBD1 (6 bases). There are 14 residues in the CDR3. Germline CDR1 SEHNR, CDR2 FQNEAQ (reference sequence). V was cut by 8 bases and J by 0 bases, with 13 bases left in between. The CDR3 sequence is CASRGGTTNYGYTF. The DNA of the CDR3 is TGTGCCAGCCGGGGGGGGACAACTAACTATGGCTACACCTTC.

The rearrangement links TRBV18 to TRBJ1-2, with TRBD1 identical over 9 bases. CDR3 length: 14 residues. The V gene's germline CDR1 is KGHSH and CDR2 LQKENI. V gave up 3 bases and J gave up 7 bases; unmatched junction bases: 6. This CDR3 is CASSPEQGAFGYTF. The CDR3 region has the DNA TGTGCCAGCTCACCTGAACAGGGGGCGTTTGGCTACACCTTC.

In DNA, the CDR3 is TGTGCCAGCAGACACGGGGATACGCAGTATTTT. Translation gives CASRHGDTQYF. This chain links TRBV2 with TRBJ2-3; unclear D gene. CDR3 length: 11 residues. Per germline, CDR1 SNHLY and CDR2 FYNNEI. The germline V and J ends were trimmed by 6 bases and 6 bases, with 7 bases remaining between them.

Notes on this clone: Relative to the germline gene, one junction end is altered; a read error may explain this. The chain joins TRBV11-2 to TRBJ2-2; D is unresolved. Germline CDR1 SGHAT, CDR2 FQNNGV. The CDR3 spans 15 residues. In DNA, the CDR3 is TGTGCCAGCAGCTTAGTTCCCCTGAACTCCGGGGAGCTGTTTTTT. This codes for CASSLVPLNSGELFF.

The chain uses TRBV18 and TRBJ2-5, with 8 positions matching TRBD2. The J call is in doubt because the DNA end fits TRBJ2-7 better. Per germline, CDR1 KGHSH and CDR2 LQKENI. The CDR3 extends over 15 amino acids. The CDR3 loop is CASSRGTSLSYEQYF. The DNA of the CDR3 is TGTGCCAGCTCCCGTGGGACTAGTCTTTCCTACGAGCAGTACTTC.

The chain joins TRBV5-4 to TRBJ1-1, with 8 bases identical to TRBD1. The CDR3 runs 15 residues. Germline V gene data show CDR1 as SGHNT and CDR2 as YYREEE (reference sequence). Unmatched junction bases numbered 4, after V lost 1 base and J lost 2 bases. The CDR3 region is CASSLPTGDNTEAFF. DNA of the CDR3: TGTGCCAGCAGCTTGCCGACAGGGGACAACACTGAAGCTTTCTTT.

The chain links TRBV5-1 to TRBJ1-2, with TRBD1 identical over 8 bases. Germline V gene data show CDR1 as SGHRS and CDR2 as YFSETQ. This CDR3 has 15 amino acids. The V segment lost 3 bases and the J segment 0 bases; nucleotides outside the gene matches: 4. CDR3 sequence (DNA): TGCGCCAGCAGCTGGGGGGGACAGGCTAACTATGGCTACACCTTC. As protein: CASSWGGQANYGYTF.

V gene TRBV5-6 combines with J gene TRBJ2-3; D not resolved. CDR3 size: 14 residues. V was cut by 4 bases and J by 1 base, with 10 bases left in between. Germline assignment: CDR1 SGHDT and CDR2 YYEEEE. The CDR3 nucleotides are TGTGCCAGCAGCACCCGACTGGGCACAGATACGCAGTATTTT. As protein: CASSTRLGTDTQYF.

This chain links TRBV6-8 with TRBJ1-1; D remains ambiguous. Germline lookup yields CDR1 MNHGY and CDR2 SAAAGT. V lost 6 bases and J lost 1, with 27 bases in between. The CDR3 is 19 amino acids. The CDR3 loop reads CASSLSVRVSPLRNTEAFF. The CDR3 DNA reads as TGTGCCAGCAGCCTCTCGGTCCGGGTTTCCCCCCTCAGGAACACTGAAGCTTTCTTT.

The chain links TRBV7-2 to TRBJ1-3; D gene uncertain. Trimming left V 1 base short and J 4 bases short, with 11 bases between. The CDR3 contains 15 residues. Germline CDR1 and CDR2: SGHTA and FQGNSA. Written as DNA, the CDR3 is TGTGCCAGCAGCTTAGATTTCGGCGGAGGAAACACCATATATTTT. Protein sequence: CASSLDFGGGNTIYF. Together with reference TRBV7-2 and TRBJ1-3, the CDR3 gives the full variable domain: GAGVSQSPSNKVTEKGKDVELRCDPISGHTALYWYRQSLGQGLEFLIYFQGNSAPDKSGLPSDRFSAERTGGSVSTLTIQRTQQEDSAVYLCASSLDFGGGNTIYFGEGSWLTVV.

The chain joins TRBV7-9 to TRBJ2-5; possibly TRBD2 for D (6 bases). The J call is doubtful: the DNA matches TRBJ2-7 better. Germline CDR1 is SEHNR and CDR2 is FQNEAQ (reference sequence). This CDR3 has 16 amino acids. The DNA for the CDR3 is TGTGCCAGCAGTTATATCCCGGGACTCGGCCCTATCGAGCAGTACTTC. Protein product: CASSYIPGLGPIEQYF.

This chain connects TRBV6-5 to TRBJ2-1; TRBD1 matches at 10 bases. The CDR3 runs to 16 residues. After removal of 0 bases from V and 7 bases from J, the junction contained 6 bases not matched to a gene. Germline V gives CDR1 MNHEY, CDR2 SVGAGI. The DNA of the CDR3 is TGTGCCAGCAGTTACTCGTCCGGACAGGGGGTAAATGAGCAGTTCTTC. This sequence encodes CASSYSSGQGVNEQFF.